These 9 T cell receptor beta chains came from one sample sequenced in a study of T cell responses to AZD1222 COVID-19 vaccine (TCRdb year 2021). Receptor amplification or capture employed the immunoSEQ multiplex PCR assay. TCRdb carries this immuneACCESS record with in-frame sequences only. Its versions omit some clonotypes, under half of them owing to an unresolved V gene in the studies checked, with the rest unexplained. The sample contains 100,000 to 150,000 clones, around 89% of them found a single time. The ten largest clones capture under 5% of the sample. The meaning of the sample's time point label: baseline before first vaccination. Sequences were derived from peripheral blood, sampled on day 0 of AZD1222 vaccination. The receptors shown here come from an adult in good health.

This clone has just one count. The chain uses TRBV28 and TRBJ2-3; 8 bases align to TRBD2. J was trimmed by 3 bases and V by 6 bases; bases with no gene match: 5. The CDR3 runs to 14 residues. From germline, CDR1 is MDHEN and CDR2 SYDVKM. This CDR3 is CASSFSGTTDTQYF. CDR3 DNA: TGTGCCAGCAGCTTTAGCGGGACTACAGATACGCAGTATTTT.

The J gene is TRBJ2-2, the V gene TRBV5-1, with TRBD1 matching 11 bases. Trimming took 0 bases from V and 6 from J; bases not matched to a gene: 4. The CDR3 sequence is 16 residues long. Germline V gene sequence: CDR1 SGHRS, CDR2 YFSETQ. CDR3 nucleotides: TGCGCCAGCAGCTTGGCGTCGGGACAGGGGGCCGGGGAGCTGTTTTTT. Translated: CASSLASGQGAGELFF.

The sample holds one count of this clone. The chain carries TRBV18 and TRBJ2-7; D may be TRBD1 (6 bases). The germline V gene encodes CDR1 KGHSH and CDR2 LQKENI. Deletions cut 3 bases from V and 0 bases from J, with 9 bases between. CDR3 length equals 14 residues. The CDR3 loop is CASSPLDSSYEQYF. CDR3 coding DNA: TGTGCCAGCTCACCCCTGGACAGCTCCTACGAGCAGTACTTC.

This chain links TRBV28 with TRBJ1-5; a weak D match, TRBD1 (6 bases). V was shortened by 1 base and J by 7 bases, with 11 bases between the two germline ends. CDR1 is MDHEN, CDR2 SYDVKM, per germline. The CDR3 length is 14 residues. CDR3 sequence (DNA): TGTGCCAGCAGTTTATCAGGGGTAGGGCAGCCCCAGCATTTT. Translation gives CASSLSGVGQPQHF.

In DNA, the CDR3 is TGCGCCAGCAGTGATGCCCTGGAGGCCTTTAATGGCTACACCTTC. Protein: CASSDALEAFNGYTF. The chain links TRBV10-2 to TRBJ1-2; D is uncertain. The CDR3 has 15 residues. The V and J ends lost 3 bases and 6 bases respectively, with 17 bases between them. The germline V gene has CDR1 WSHSY and CDR2 SAAADI.

The chain recombines TRBV19 with TRBJ1-1; D not resolved. The CDR3 is 13 amino acids. V was pared by 9 bases and J by 4 bases, with 15 bases between. Germline CDR1 and CDR2: LNHDA and SQIVND (reference sequence). This CDR3 is CARPRFGSTEAFF. The DNA of the CDR3 is TGTGCCAGACCCAGATTTGGAAGCACTGAAGCTTTCTTT.

This clone has only a few counts. V gene TRBV5-4 combines with J gene TRBJ2-7, with 8 bases aligning to TRBD1. Trimming cost V 4 bases and J 0 bases; bases outside gene matches: 12. Germline CDR1 and CDR2: SGHNT and YYREEE (reference sequence). The length of the CDR3 is 17 residues. The CDR3 nucleotides are TGTGCCAGCAGCCAAGGGACAGGCAGGGTGAGCTCCTACGAGCAGTACTTC. Protein product: CASSQGTGRVSSYEQYF.

This clone was counted between two and nine times. The CDR3 sequence is CSASQTKNTEAFF. In nucleotides, the CDR3 is TGCAGTGCTAGTCAAACAAAGAACACTGAAGCTTTCTTT. This sequence joins TRBV20-1 and TRBJ1-1; no firm D call. Trimming removed 3 bases at V and 1 base at J, with 9 bases between. The CDR3 spans 13 residues. CDR1 is DFQATT, CDR2 SNEGSKA, per germline (reference sequence).

This chain joins TRBV6-5 and TRBJ1-4; TRBD1 agrees at 10 bases. CDR3 length: 14 residues. The J segment lost 6 bases and the V segment lost 7 bases, leaving 5 bases of the junction unmatched. The germline V gene encodes CDR1 MNHEY and CDR2 SVGAGI. CDR3 sequence (DNA): TGTGCCAGCATGAGGGACAGGGGTGATGAAAAACTGTTTTTT. Its protein product is CASMRDRGDEKLFF.